This record covers a single TCR beta chain. Its antigen is still unknown. The germline V gene encodes CDR1 LNHDA and CDR2 SQIVND (reference sequence). The CDR3 length is 14 residues. With V trimmed by 7 bases and J by 6 bases, 7 bases remained unmatched. These data are taken from a study of shared clonotypes between healthy human individuals. In the study overall: CD4 naive and CD4 memory each took three plates per donor, while CD8 naive took two and CD8 memory one. Findings of the study overall: Larger estimated richness was generally seen in naive subsets than in memory subsets. Among several donors, around 5% of naive CD4 clonotypes were found in common.

Only CD45RO-negative cells positively selected for CCR7 counted as naive CD8 cells, so terminally differentiated effector memory CD45RA+ cells were excluded. TCRdb's table, derived via immunoSEQ multiplex PCR, lists solely in-frame clones and lacks some. The sample includes about 2,100,000 clones, around 93% of them seen just once. The source is a man in his late teens or twenties in good health. Some clones in this sample may be carry-over from other donors' samples. Sequencing was done on a sample of naive CD8+ T cells from PBMCs. This sequence joins TRBV19 and TRBJ2-3, with TRBD1 identical over 10 bases. The CDR3: CASTPGTGVDTQYF. The CDR3 DNA sequence: TGTGCCAGTACTCCCGGGACAGGGGTCGATACGCAGTATTTT.